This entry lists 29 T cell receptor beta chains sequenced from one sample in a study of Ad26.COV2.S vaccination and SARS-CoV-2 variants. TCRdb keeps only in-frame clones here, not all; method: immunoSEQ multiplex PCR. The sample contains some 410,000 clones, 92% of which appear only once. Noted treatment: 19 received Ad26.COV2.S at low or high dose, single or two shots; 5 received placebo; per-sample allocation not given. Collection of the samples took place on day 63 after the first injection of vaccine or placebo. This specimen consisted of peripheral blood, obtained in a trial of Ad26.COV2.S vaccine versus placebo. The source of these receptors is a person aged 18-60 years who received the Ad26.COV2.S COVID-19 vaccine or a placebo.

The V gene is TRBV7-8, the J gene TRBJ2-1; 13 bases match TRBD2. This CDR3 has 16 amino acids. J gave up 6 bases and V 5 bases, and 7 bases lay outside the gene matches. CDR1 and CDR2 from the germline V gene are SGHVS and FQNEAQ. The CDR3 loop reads CASSPQTSGGRNEQFF. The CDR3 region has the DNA TGTGCCAGCAGCCCACAGACTAGCGGGGGGCGCAATGAGCAGTTCTTC.

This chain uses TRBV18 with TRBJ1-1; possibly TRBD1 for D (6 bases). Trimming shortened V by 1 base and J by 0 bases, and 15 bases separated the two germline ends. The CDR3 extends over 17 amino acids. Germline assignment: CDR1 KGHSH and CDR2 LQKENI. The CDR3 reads CASSPLPGAPMNTEAFF. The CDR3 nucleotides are TGTGCCAGCTCACCACTACCGGGGGCGCCCATGAACACTGAAGCTTTCTTT.

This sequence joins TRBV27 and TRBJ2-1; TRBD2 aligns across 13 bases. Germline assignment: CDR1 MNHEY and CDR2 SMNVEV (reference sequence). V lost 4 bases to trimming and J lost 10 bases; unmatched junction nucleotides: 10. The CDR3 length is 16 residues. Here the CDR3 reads CASSYTSGGASREQFF. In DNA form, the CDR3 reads TGTGCCAGCAGTTACACTAGCGGGGGGGCCTCCCGGGAGCAGTTCTTC.

The CDR3 DNA reads as TGTGCCAGCCCGGGGGGAGAGCAGTACTTC. Translating gives CASPGGEQYF. This chain connects TRBV11-2 to TRBJ2-7; 7 nucleotides match TRBD2. Looked up from germline, CDR1 is SGHAT and CDR2 is FQNNGV. The CDR3 covers 10 residues. Losses at the gene ends were 8 bases for V and 7 bases for J; bases not matched to a gene: 2.

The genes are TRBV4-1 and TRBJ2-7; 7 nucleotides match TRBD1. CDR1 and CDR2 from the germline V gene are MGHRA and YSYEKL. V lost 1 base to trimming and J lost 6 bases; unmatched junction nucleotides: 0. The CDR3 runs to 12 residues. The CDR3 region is CASSQAGGEQYF. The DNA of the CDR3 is TGCGCCAGCAGCCAAGCAGGGGGCGAGCAGTACTTC.

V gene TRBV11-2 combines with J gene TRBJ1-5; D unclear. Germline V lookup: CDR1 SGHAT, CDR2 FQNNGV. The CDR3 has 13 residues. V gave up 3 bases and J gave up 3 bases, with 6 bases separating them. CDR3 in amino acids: CASSFMPNQPQHF. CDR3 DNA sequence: TGTGCCAGCAGCTTTATGCCCAATCAGCCCCAGCATTTT.

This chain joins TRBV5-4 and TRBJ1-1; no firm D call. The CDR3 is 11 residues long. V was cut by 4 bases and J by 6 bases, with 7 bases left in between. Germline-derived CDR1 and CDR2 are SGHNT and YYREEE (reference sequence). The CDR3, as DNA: TGTGCCAGCAGCGATGGGCCTGAAGCTTTCTTT. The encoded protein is CASSDGPEAFF.

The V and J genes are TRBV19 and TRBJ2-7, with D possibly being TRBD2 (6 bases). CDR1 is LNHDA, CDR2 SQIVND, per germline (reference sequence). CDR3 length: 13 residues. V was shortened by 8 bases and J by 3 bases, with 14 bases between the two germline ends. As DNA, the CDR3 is TGTGCCAGTGATTTCCCCGGGAGCTACGAGCAGTACTTC. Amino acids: CASDFPGSYEQYF. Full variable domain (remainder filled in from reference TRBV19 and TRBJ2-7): DGGITQSPKYLFRKEGQNVTLSCEQNLNHDAMYWYRQDPGQGLRLIYYSQIVNDFQKGDIAEGYSVSREKKESFPLTVTSAQKNPTAFYLCASDFPGSYEQYFGPGTRLTVT.

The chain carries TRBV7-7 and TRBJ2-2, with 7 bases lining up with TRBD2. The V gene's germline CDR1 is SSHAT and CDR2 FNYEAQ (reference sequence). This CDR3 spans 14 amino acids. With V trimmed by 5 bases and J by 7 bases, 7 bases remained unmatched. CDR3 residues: CASSPLPGGGELFF. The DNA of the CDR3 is TGTGCCAGCAGCCCCTTACCGGGGGGCGGGGAGCTGTTTTTT.

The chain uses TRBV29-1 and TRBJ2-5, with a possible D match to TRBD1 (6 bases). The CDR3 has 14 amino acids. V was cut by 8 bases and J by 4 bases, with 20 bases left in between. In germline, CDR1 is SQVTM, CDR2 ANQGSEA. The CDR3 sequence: CSLKVGGPGETQYF. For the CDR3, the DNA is TGCAGCCTCAAAGTAGGGGGACCTGGAGAGACCCAGTACTTC.

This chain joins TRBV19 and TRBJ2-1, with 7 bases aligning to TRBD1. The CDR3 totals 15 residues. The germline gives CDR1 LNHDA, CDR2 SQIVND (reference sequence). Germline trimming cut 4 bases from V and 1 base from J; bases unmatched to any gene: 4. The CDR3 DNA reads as TGTGCCAGTAGTACGGGACAGAGTTCCTACAATGAGCAGTTCTTC. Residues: CASSTGQSSYNEQFF. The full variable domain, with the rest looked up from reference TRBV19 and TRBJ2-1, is DGGITQSPKYLFRKEGQNVTLSCEQNLNHDAMYWYRQDPGQGLRLIYYSQIVNDFQKGDIAEGYSVSREKKESFPLTVTSAQKNPTAFYLCASSTGQSSYNEQFFGPGTRLTVL.

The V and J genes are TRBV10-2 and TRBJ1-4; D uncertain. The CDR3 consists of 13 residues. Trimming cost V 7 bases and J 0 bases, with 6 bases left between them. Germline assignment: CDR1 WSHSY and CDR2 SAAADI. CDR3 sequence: CASTKATNEKLFF. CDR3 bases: TGCGCCAGCACCAAAGCAACTAATGAAAAACTGTTTTTT.

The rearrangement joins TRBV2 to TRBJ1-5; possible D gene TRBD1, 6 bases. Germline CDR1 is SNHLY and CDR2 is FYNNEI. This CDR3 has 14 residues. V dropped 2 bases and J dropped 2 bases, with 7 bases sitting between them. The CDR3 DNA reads TGTGCCAGCAGTGAACAGGGGCGCAATCAGCCCCAGCATTTT. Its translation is CASSEQGRNQPQHF.

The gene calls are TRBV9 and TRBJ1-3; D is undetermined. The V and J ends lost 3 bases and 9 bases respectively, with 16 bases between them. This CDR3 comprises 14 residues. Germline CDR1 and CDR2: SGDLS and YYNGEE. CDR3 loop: CASSADSLGGTIYF. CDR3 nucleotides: TGTGCCAGCAGCGCCGACTCCCTAGGCGGCACCATATATTTT. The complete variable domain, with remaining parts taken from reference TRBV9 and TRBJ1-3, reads DSGVTQTPKHLITATGQRVTLRCSPRSGDLSVYWYQQSLDQGLQFLIQYYNGEERAKGNILERFSAQQFPDLHSELNLSSLELGDSALYFCASSADSLGGTIYFGEGSWLTVV.

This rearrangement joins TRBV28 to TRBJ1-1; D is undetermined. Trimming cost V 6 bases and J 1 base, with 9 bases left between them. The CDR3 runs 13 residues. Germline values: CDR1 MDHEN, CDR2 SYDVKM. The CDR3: CASSFSQNTEAFF. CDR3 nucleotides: TGTGCCAGCAGCTTCAGCCAGAACACTGAAGCTTTCTTT.

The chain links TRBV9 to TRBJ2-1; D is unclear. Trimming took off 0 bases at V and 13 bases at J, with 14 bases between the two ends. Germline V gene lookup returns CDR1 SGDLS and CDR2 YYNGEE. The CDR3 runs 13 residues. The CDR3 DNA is TGTGCCAGCAGCGTAGCAGATCAAGGTCCCCAGTTCTTC. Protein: CASSVADQGPQFF.

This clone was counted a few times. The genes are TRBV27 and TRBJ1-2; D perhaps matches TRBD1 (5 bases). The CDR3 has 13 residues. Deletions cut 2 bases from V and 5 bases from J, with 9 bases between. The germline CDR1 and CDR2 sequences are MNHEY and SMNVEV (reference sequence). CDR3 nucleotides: TGTGCCAGCAGTTTAGCGGGACCGTATGGCTACACCTTC. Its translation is CASSLAGPYGYTF.

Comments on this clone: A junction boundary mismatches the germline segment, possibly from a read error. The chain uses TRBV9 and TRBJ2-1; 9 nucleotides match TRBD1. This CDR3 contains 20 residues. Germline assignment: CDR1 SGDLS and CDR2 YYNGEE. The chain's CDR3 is CASSSQWGVPDRGSYSEQFF. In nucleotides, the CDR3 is TGTGCCAGCAGCTCGCAATGGGGGGTGCCGGACAGGGGCTCCTACAGTGAGCAGTTCTTC.

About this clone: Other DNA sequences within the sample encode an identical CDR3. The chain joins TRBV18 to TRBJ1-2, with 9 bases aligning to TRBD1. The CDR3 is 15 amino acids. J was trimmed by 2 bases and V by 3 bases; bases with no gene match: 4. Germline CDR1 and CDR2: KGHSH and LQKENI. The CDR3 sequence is CASSPPGTGNYGYTF. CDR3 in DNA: TGTGCCAGCTCACCCCCCGGGACAGGGAACTATGGCTACACCTTC.

The CDR3 loop reads CASSSSAGRELFF. CDR3 coding DNA: TGTGCCAGCAGTTCGTCCGCTGGGAGGGAGCTGTTTTTT. The chain recombines TRBV6-2 or TRBV6-3 with TRBJ2-2; D is ambiguous. CDR3 length: 13 residues. The V end lost 4 bases, the J end lost 9 bases, and 12 bases lay between the germline ends. From germline, CDR1 is MNHEY and CDR2 SVGEGT.

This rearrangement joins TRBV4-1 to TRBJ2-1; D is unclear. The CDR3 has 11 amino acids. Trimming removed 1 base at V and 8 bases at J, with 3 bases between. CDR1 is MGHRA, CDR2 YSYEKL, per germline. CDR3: CASSQGHEQFF. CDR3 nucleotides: TGCGCCAGCAGCCAAGGACATGAGCAGTTCTTC.

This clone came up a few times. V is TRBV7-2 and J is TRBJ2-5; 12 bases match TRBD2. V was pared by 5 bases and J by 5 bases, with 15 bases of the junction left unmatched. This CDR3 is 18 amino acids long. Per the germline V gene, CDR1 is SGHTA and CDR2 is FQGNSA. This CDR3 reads CASSQGRLAGGIRETQYF. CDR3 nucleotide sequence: TGTGCCAGCAGCCAAGGGCGGCTAGCGGGGGGGATTCGGGAGACCCAGTACTTC.

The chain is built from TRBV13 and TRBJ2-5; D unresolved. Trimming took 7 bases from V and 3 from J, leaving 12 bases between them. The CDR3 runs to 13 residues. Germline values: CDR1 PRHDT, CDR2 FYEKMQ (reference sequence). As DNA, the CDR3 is TGTGCCAGCACCGGAGATAGGAAAGAGACCCAGTACTTC. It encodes CASTGDRKETQYF.

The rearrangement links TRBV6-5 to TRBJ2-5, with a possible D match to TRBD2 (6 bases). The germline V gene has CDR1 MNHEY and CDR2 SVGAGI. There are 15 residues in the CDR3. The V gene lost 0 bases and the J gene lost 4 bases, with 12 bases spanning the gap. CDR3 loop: CASSYSPRGGETQYF. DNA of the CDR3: TGTGCCAGCAGTTACTCTCCCCGGGGAGGAGAGACCCAGTACTTC.

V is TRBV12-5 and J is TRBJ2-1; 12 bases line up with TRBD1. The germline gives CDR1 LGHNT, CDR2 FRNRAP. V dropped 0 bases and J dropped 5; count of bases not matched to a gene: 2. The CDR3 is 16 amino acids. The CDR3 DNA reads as TGTGCTAGTGGTTTGGTAGGGACAGGGGGCCACAATGAGCAGTTCTTC. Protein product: CASGLVGTGGHNEQFF.

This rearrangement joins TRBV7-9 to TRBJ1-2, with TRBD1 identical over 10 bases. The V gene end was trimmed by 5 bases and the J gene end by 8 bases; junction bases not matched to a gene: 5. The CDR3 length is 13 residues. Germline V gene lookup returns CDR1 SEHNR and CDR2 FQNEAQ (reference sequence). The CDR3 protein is CASSPDRGVGYTF. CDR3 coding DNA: TGTGCCAGCAGCCCGGACAGGGGGGTAGGCTACACCTTC.

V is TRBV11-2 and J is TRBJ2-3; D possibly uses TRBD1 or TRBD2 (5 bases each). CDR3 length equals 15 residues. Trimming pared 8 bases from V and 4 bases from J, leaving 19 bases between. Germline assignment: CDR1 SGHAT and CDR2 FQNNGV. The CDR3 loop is CASRGTGTLPDTQYF. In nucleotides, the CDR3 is TGTGCCAGCCGAGGGACGGGGACGCTTCCAGATACGCAGTATTTT.

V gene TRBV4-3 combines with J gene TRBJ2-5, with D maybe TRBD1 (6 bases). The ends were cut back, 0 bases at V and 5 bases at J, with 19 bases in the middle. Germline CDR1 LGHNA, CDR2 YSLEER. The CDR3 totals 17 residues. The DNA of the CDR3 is TGCGCCAGCAGCCAAGACACCTGGGGCAGGGGAATGGAGACCCAGTACTTC. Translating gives CASSQDTWGRGMETQYF.

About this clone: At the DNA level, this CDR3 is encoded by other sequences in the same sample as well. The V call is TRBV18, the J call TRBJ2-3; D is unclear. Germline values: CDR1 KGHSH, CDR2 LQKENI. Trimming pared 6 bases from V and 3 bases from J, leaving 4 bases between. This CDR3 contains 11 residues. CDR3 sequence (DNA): TGTGCCAGCTCCCCTACAGATACGCAGTATTTT. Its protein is CASSPTDTQYF.